The present T cell receptor beta chain was sequenced within a study of blood T cell repertoires in COVID-19. Study context: Sources were T cells, B-cell-depleted T cells, or PBMCs; the material itself was cDNA or gDNA.

Using immunoSEQ multiplex PCR, the repertoire was profiled, and TCRdb retains in-frame clones only, with some absent. The sample consists of some 180,000 clones, 85% of them appearing once. The CDR3 has 14 residues. Trimming stripped 9 bases from V and 6 bases from J, with 14 bases between. The germline V gene encodes CDR1 KGHDR and CDR2 SFDVKD. Sequencing was done on a sample of PBMCs or T cells enriched from blood (not recorded which). The genes are TRBV24-1 and TRBJ1-6; tentatively, D is TRBD1 (5 bases). This clonotype originated in a man aged 35 to 55 who had recovered from COVID-19. The CDR3 sequence: CATGGTSTNSPLHF. CDR3 nucleotide sequence: TGTGCCACCGGAGGGACCAGCACTAATTCACCCCTCCACTTT.